One sample yielded the 26 T cell receptor beta chains listed below, sequenced in a study of CD8 T cells in ankylosing spondylitis. MiXCR was run by TCRdb on the 5' RACE reads, yielding one entry per CDR3 protein. Of under 200,000 distinct CDR3 sequences listed, 9.5% to 10% were seen once; the top ten hold roughly 16%. The material sequenced was blood, either unsorted or a sorted T cell fraction (not recorded which). The receptors were gathered from a female donor with ankylosing spondylitis or in good health (not recorded which).

The CDR3 region has the DNA TGTGCCAGCAGCTTGGGTTCCTTAGGAGCTTTCTTT. It translates to CASSLGSLGAFF. The genes are TRBV5-5 and TRBJ1-1; D is unclear. The CDR3 is made up of 12 amino acids. The ends were cut back, 0 bases at V and 10 bases at J, with 10 bases in the middle. Germline V lookup: CDR1 SGHKS, CDR2 YYEKEE (reference sequence).

This rearrangement joins TRBV20-1 to TRBJ2-5; 9 positions match TRBD2. The CDR3 has 13 amino acids. V lost 3 bases, J lost 3 bases, and 2 bases stayed unmatched. Germline V gene sequence: CDR1 DFQATT, CDR2 SNEGSKA (reference sequence). The CDR3: CSARRLAEETQYF. The CDR3 nucleotides are TGCAGTGCTAGGCGACTAGCGGAAGAGACCCAGTACTTC.

This clonotype was seen a few times. The V call is TRBV27, the J call TRBJ1-1; D is uncertain. Looked up from germline, CDR1 is MNHEY and CDR2 is SMNVEV (reference sequence). CDR3 length: 11 amino acids. The germline V and J ends were trimmed by 6 bases and 11 bases, with 13 bases remaining between them. CDR3 amino acids: CASSLDGSAFF. CDR3 nucleotide sequence: TGTGCCAGCAGCCTCGACGGGAGCGCTTTCTTT.

This chain uses TRBV27 with TRBJ2-2; D is uncertain. Trimming removed 5 bases from V and 1 base from J, with 8 bases in between. Germline loops: CDR1 MNHEY, CDR2 SMNVEV (reference sequence). The CDR3 runs 14 residues. CDR3 bases: TGTGCCAGCAGTCCAGCCTTGAACACCGGGGAGCTGTTTTTT. Protein sequence: CASSPALNTGELFF.

This clonotype was found many times. The J gene is TRBJ1-1, the V gene TRBV11-3, with TRBD1 identical over 9 bases. The CDR3 length is 13 residues. Germline V lookup: CDR1 SGHNT, CDR2 YENEEA. V was pared by 4 bases and J by 5 bases, with 2 bases of the junction left unmatched. CDR3: CASSSDRGTEAFF. The CDR3, as DNA: TGTGCCAGCAGCTCGGACAGGGGAACTGAAGCTTTCTTT.

A few counts support this clonotype. The rearrangement joins TRBV30 to TRBJ2-1; perhaps D is TRBD1 or TRBD2 (5 bases each). V gave up 5 bases and J gave up 0 bases, with 11 bases separating them. CDR1 is GTSNPN, CDR2 SVGIG, per germline (reference sequence). CDR3 length: 14 amino acids. Here the CDR3 reads CAWVAGSSYNEQFF. The CDR3 DNA follows: TGTGCCTGGGTGGCAGGGAGCTCCTACAATGAGCAGTTCTTC.

This clonotype was observed a handful of times. V gene TRBV6-1 combines with J gene TRBJ2-7; D might be TRBD1 or TRBD2, each matching 5 bases. The V and J ends lost 5 bases and 5 bases respectively, with 22 bases between them. This CDR3 spans 16 amino acids. The germline V gene encodes CDR1 MNHNS and CDR2 SASEGT. The CDR3 nucleotides read TGTGCCAGCAGTACATATATCGGGTCCGGGGCTAACGAGCAGTACTTC. It is translated as CASSTYIGSGANEQYF.

This clonotype was seen only a few times. The V and J genes are TRBV6-2 or TRBV6-3 and TRBJ2-1; D is unclear. The V gene's germline CDR1 is MNHEY and CDR2 SVGEGT. This CDR3 has 14 residues. Trimming cost V 7 bases and J 4 bases, with 14 bases left between them. This chain's CDR3 is CASTWDGRYNEQFF. Written as DNA, the CDR3 is TGTGCCAGCACCTGGGATGGACGTTACAATGAGCAGTTCTTC.

The rearrangement joins TRBV7-9 to TRBJ2-5; no clear D. V lost 4 bases to trimming and J lost 5 bases, with 8 bases between them. This CDR3 comprises 12 residues. Germline-derived CDR1 and CDR2 are SEHNR and FQNEAQ (reference sequence). Written as DNA, the CDR3 is TGTGCCAGCAGCTCCGAGTGGGAGACCCAGTACTTC. It translates to CASSSEWETQYF.

This clonotype was counted a few times. The V call is TRBV6-2 or TRBV6-3, the J call TRBJ2-3; TRBD1 aligns across 10 bases. CDR3 size: 15 residues. Trimming took 7 bases from V and 3 from J; bases not matched to a gene: 7. CDR1 is MNHEY and CDR2 is SVGEGT in the germline V gene. The CDR3 spells CASKTGTGVTDTQYF. The CDR3 DNA sequence: TGTGCCAGCAAAACCGGGACAGGGGTTACAGATACGCAGTATTTT.

This clonotype was counted ten times or more. This chain's CDR3 is CASSAQQGGDTQYF. The CDR3 DNA sequence: TGTGCCAGCAGTGCCCAACAGGGGGGAGATACGCAGTATTTT. This sequence joins TRBV12-3 or TRBV12-4 and TRBJ2-3; 8 bases fit TRBD1. The ends lost 5 bases at V and 5 bases at J; junction bases unmatched: 6. This CDR3 comprises 14 residues.

This clonotype was seen only a few times. The V gene is TRBV28, the J gene TRBJ1-1; maybe TRBD1 (6 bases). Trimming shortened V by 6 bases and J by 7 bases, and 18 bases separated the two germline ends. This CDR3 comprises 14 residues. Germline lookup yields CDR1 MDHEN and CDR2 SYDVKM. CDR3 in DNA: TGTGCCAGCAGAACAGGCAGCAGGGGCAATGAAGCTTTCTTT. Amino acid sequence: CASRTGSRGNEAFF.

This clonotype was counted a few times. The chain recombines TRBV7-9 with TRBJ2-2; 10 nucleotides match TRBD2. The CDR3 runs to 17 residues. Germline V gene data show CDR1 as SEHNR and CDR2 as FQNEAQ (reference sequence). The V and J ends lost 5 bases and 2 bases, in that order; junction bases with no gene match: 8. The CDR3 here is CASSVLLAGPNTGELFF. As DNA, the CDR3 is TGTGCCAGCAGCGTGTTACTAGCGGGACCTAACACCGGGGAGCTGTTTTTT.

This clonotype was seen repeatedly, ten times or more. This chain links TRBV4-3 with TRBJ2-3; 9 bases match TRBD2. Trimming at V came to 0 bases and at J to 5 bases, leaving 9 bases not matched to a gene. Germline values: CDR1 LGHNA, CDR2 YSLEER. This CDR3 region has 17 residues. CDR3 coding DNA: TGCGCCAGCAGCCAAGATAAGGCGGGAGGGCCGGGAGATACGCAGTATTTT. Translated, it gives CASSQDKAGGPGDTQYF.

This clonotype appeared a few times. The rearrangement joins TRBV6-2 or TRBV6-3 to TRBJ2-7; D may match TRBD1 or TRBD2 (6 bases each). The germline gives CDR1 MNHEY, CDR2 SVGEGT. CDR3 size: 15 residues. Deletions cut 7 bases from V and 2 bases from J, with 18 bases between. CDR3 sequence (DNA): TGTGCCAGCACCCCAACCGGGGGCGGTCCCTACGAGCAGTACTTC. It translates to CASTPTGGGPYEQYF.

Regarding this clonotype: A clone one base away is much larger, so this may be a read error. V and J are TRBV9 and TRBJ2-1, with TRBD2 identical over 7 bases. The germline gives CDR1 SGDLS, CDR2 YYNGEE. The CDR3 loop spans 15 amino acids. J lost 2 bases, V lost 3 bases, and 5 bases had no gene match. In DNA form, the CDR3 reads TGTGCCAGCAGCGCCAGCGGGATCCCCTACAATGAGCAGTTCTTC. This sequence encodes CASSASGIPYNEQFF. The full variable domain, rest sourced from reference TRBV9 and TRBJ2-1, is DSGVTQTPKHLITATGQRVTLRCSPRSGDLSVYWYQQSLDQGLQFLIQYYNGEERAKGNILERFSAQQFPDLHSELNLSSLELGDSALYFCASSASGIPYNEQFFGPGTRLTVL.

The chain combines TRBV24-1 with TRBJ1-2; D ambiguous. Germline CDR1 and CDR2: KGHDR and SFDVKD. CDR3 size: 13 residues. V shed 3 bases and J shed 5 bases, with 9 bases lying between them. CDR3 DNA sequence: TGTGCCACCAGTGATGTACGCGAGTATGGCTACACCTTC. Encoded protein: CATSDVREYGYTF.

This clonotype was detected ten times or more. This chain uses TRBV7-8 with TRBJ2-3; 8 positions match TRBD2. Germline CDR1 and CDR2: SGHVS and FQNEAQ. CDR3 length: 16 residues. Trimming cost V 2 bases and J 3 bases; bases outside gene matches: 7. CDR3 residues: CASSLLETSATDTQYF. The CDR3 DNA sequence: TGTGCCAGCAGCTTATTGGAGACTAGCGCAACAGATACGCAGTATTTT.

The chain links TRBV6-2 or TRBV6-3 to TRBJ2-2; D not resolved. The germline gives CDR1 MNHEY, CDR2 SVGEGT. This CDR3 region has 14 residues. The V end was cut by 6 bases, the J end by 5 bases, with 13 bases between. In nucleotides, the CDR3 is TGTGCCAGCAGCAAAGGGTTTGGAACCGGGGAGCTGTTTTTT. The encoded protein is CASSKGFGTGELFF.

This clonotype has a handful of counts. The CDR3 sequence is CASQAGDEQFF. DNA for the CDR3: TGTGCCAGCCAGGCGGGGGATGAGCAGTTCTTC. This chain connects TRBV2 to TRBJ2-1; 7 nucleotides match TRBD2. This CDR3 comprises 11 residues. Germline CDR1 is SNHLY and CDR2 is FYNNEI. V lost 8 bases and J lost 8; bases outside the gene matches: 3.

V and J are TRBV27 and TRBJ2-3; 7 nucleotides line up with TRBD1. CDR1 and CDR2 from the germline V gene are MNHEY and SMNVEV (reference sequence). The V segment lost 2 bases and the J segment 2 bases; nucleotides outside the gene matches: 4. The CDR3 totals 15 residues. The CDR3 nucleotides are TGTGCCAGCAGTTTACGGGGACAGCTCACAGATACGCAGTATTTT. Translating gives CASSLRGQLTDTQYF.

This clonotype was counted at least ten times. V gene TRBV12-3 or TRBV12-4 combines with J gene TRBJ2-1; the D gene is possibly TRBD1 (5 bases). V was clipped by 2 bases and J by 3 bases, with 14 bases between them. This CDR3 contains 16 residues. As DNA, the CDR3 is TGTGCCAGCAGTTTAAGAGGCAGGGCTCTCTACAATGAGCAGTTCTTC. As protein: CASSLRGRALYNEQFF.

The chain joins TRBV7-2 to TRBJ1-1; possibly TRBD1 for D (6 bases). The V and J ends lost 5 bases and 0 bases respectively, with 10 bases between them. The length of the CDR3 is 14 residues. In germline, CDR1 is SGHTA, CDR2 FQGNSA. In nucleotides, the CDR3 is TGTGCCAGCAGCCAGGGGCTGATGAACACTGAAGCTTTCTTT. Protein sequence: CASSQGLMNTEAFF.

This chain joins TRBV18 and TRBJ2-1; TRBD2 agrees at 7 bases. The CDR3 has 14 residues. V lost 3 bases and J lost 9; bases outside the gene matches: 8. Germline assignment: CDR1 KGHSH and CDR2 LQKENI. In nucleotides, the CDR3 is TGTGCCAGCTCACCTGTGGGCGGGAGAAGTGAGCAGTTCTTC. Translation: CASSPVGGRSEQFF.

The gene calls are TRBV7-9 and TRBJ2-7; 7 nucleotides line up with TRBD1. With 5 bases clipped from V and 4 bases from J, the junction kept 5 bases outside the gene matches. This CDR3 region has 13 residues. CDR1 is SEHNR, CDR2 FQNEAQ, per germline (reference sequence). CDR3 nucleotide sequence: TGTGCCAGCAGCACCGACAGGGTTTACGAGCAGTACTTC. This codes for CASSTDRVYEQYF.

This clonotype was found many times. The chain recombines TRBV29-1 with TRBJ2-7; 8 bases match TRBD1. Germline CDR1 is SQVTM and CDR2 is ANQGSEA. The length of the CDR3 is 13 residues. V shed 7 bases, J shed 2 bases, and the junction held 7 bases outside the gene matches. The CDR3 sequence: CSAADRDPYEQYF. In DNA, the CDR3 is TGCAGCGCCGCGGACAGGGACCCCTACGAGCAGTACTTC.